This T cell receptor beta chain was retrieved from a study of blood T cell repertoires in COVID-19. Study details: T cells, B-cell-depleted T cells, or PBMCs provided the cDNA or gDNA that served as material.

How the authors handled the data: Reference gene primer amplification gave nucleated cell count estimates. Clones were read by immunoSEQ multiplex PCR, and TCRdb kept only the in-frame ones, dropping some. That table is the source of V, J and clone size, and D and trimming were worked out from the DNA. The sample holds more than 200,000 clones; 85% to 90% are singletons and the top ten take around 2.9%. The source of this sequence is a woman aged 60 to 75 with acute or convalescent COVID-19. Material for sequencing was peripheral blood.

CDR3 loop: CASSVGTVSGGEQFF. Here the CDR3 DNA reads TGCGCCAGCAGCGTAGGGACAGTAAGTGGTGGTGAGCAGTTCTTC. J is TRBJ2-1 and V is TRBV5-1; 7 bases are shared with TRBD1. The junction had 13 bases not matched to a gene; V was cut back by 4 bases and J by 9 bases. The CDR3 has 15 residues. Germline V gene lookup returns CDR1 SGHRS and CDR2 YFSETQ. Combining the CDR3 with reference TRBV5-1 and TRBJ2-1 gives the whole variable domain KAGVTQTPRYLIKTRGQQVTLSCSPISGHRSVSWYQQTPGQGLQFLFEYFSETQRNKGNFPGRFSGRQFSNSRSEMNVSTLELGDSALYLCASSVGTVSGGEQFFGPGTRLTVL.